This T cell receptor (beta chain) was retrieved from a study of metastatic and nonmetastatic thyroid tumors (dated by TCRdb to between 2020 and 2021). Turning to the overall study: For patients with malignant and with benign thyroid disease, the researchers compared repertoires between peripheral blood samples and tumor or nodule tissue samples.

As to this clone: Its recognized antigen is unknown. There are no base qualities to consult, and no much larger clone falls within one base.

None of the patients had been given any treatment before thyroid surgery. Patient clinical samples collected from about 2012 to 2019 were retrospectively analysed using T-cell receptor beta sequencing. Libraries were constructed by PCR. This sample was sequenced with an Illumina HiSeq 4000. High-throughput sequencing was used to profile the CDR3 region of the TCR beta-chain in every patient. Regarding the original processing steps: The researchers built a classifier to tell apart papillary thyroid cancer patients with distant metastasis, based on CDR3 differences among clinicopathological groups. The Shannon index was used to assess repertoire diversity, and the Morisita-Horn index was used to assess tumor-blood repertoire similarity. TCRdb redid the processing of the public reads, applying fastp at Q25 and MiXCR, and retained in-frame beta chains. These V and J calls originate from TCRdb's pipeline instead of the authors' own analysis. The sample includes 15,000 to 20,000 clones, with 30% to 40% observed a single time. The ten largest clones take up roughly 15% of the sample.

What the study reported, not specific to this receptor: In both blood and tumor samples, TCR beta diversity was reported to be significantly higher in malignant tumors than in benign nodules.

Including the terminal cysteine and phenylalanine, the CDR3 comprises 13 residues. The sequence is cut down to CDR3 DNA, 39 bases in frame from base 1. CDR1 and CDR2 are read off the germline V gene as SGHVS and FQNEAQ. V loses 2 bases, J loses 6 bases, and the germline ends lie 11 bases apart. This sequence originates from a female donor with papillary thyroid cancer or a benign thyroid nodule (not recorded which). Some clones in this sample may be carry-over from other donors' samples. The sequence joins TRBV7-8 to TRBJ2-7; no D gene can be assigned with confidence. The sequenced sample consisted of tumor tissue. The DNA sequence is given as TGTGCCAGCAGCTTAACGTGGGGAACCGAGCAGTACTTC. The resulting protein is CASSLTWGTEQYF.